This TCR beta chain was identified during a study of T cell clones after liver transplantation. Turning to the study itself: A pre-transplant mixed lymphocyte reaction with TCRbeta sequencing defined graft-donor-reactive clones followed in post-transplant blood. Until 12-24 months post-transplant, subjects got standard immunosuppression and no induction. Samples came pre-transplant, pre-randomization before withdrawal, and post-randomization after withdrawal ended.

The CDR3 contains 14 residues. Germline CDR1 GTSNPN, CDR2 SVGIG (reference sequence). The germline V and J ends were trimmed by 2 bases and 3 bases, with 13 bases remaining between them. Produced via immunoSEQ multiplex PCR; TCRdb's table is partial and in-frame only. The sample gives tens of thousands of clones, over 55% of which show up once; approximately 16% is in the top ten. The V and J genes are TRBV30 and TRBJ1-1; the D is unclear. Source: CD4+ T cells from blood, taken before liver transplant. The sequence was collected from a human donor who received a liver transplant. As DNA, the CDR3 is TGTGCCTGGAGTATTATAGGCGGGGACACTGAAGCTTTCTTT. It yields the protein CAWSIIGGDTEAFF.